The rows below give T cell receptor beta chains drawn from one sample of a study of T cell responses to AZD1222 COVID-19 vaccine. The method was immunoSEQ multiplex PCR; TCRdb's version includes in-frame clones alone and lacks a portion of them. Among around 100,000 clones listed, approximately 90% were seen once. Sequences were derived from peripheral blood, sampled on day 0 of AZD1222 vaccination. These receptors all stem from an adult in good health. CDR3s include the opening cysteine and the closing phenylalanine or tryptophan.

CDR3aa	v_gene
CASSPVTSNEQFF	TRBV6-2/TRBV6-3
CASSIAGRFEQYF	TRBV19
CASSHGRGLNEKLFF	TRBV3-1/TRBV3-2
CASSYGGPNTEAFF	TRBV6-5
CASSLAVRDTQYF	TRBV5-1
CASSLMSGKTQYF	TRBV5-8
CASSIARTVSGYTF	TRBV6-5
CASSLTGDYGYTF	TRBV6-6
CASCQAAGEGNEQFF	TRBV18
CASSFTEGGRTEAFF	TRBV19
CATSDGNQPQHF	TRBV24-1
CASSQVRGRTNEKLFF	TRBV3-1/TRBV3-2
CASSLAGGYGYTF	TRBV5-1
CAWSVGQNAFF	TRBV30
CASSSRDRGFGYGYTF	TRBV27
CASSRTGGNTIYF	TRBV4-2
CASSSGGTYEQYF	TRBV6-5
CASSQMPSGQDTQYF	TRBV3-1/TRBV3-2
CASSQEGLSGANVLTF	TRBV4-1
CASSKEDRANTEAFF	TRBV6-6
CASSVGGSFGGAGGETQYF	TRBV9
CASSVGGTGYNEQFF	TRBV5-4
CASSDPGNRDHQPQHF	TRBV6-4
CAISSLTGRSSYNEQFF	TRBV10-3
CASSCKARGRKRTQYF	TRBV7-4
CASSSPRQSPYEQYF	TRBV11-2
CASSIIGGGGTEAFF	TRBV19
CASNSGSTDTQYF	TRBV19
CASSQDGGSGTYNEQFF	TRBV7-2
CATSTKQGAPTEQFF	TRBV15
CASSLFTEGLDTQYF	TRBV5-1
CASSEIGRHYGYTF	TRBV6-1
CAISGAGEEQYF	TRBV10-3
CASSSTSGSPYEQYF	TRBV11-2
CASKQPGKNTEAFF	TRBV7-2
CASSIHEPPAQYF	TRBV19
CASSELGRIYGYTF	TRBV2
CASSNRGHGYTF	TRBV7-9
CASSPADRVNSPLHF	TRBV18
CASSEARRGPGELFF	TRBV6-1
CASSLQGSKETQYF	TRBV3-1/TRBV3-2
CASSLGFVNEQYF	TRBV7-8
CASSEARMTSREQFF	TRBV6-1
CASSRSSYEQYF	TRBV6-2/TRBV6-3
CASSEGANTEAFF	TRBV5-1
CASRPTGMEGGELFF	TRBV7-2
CASSSGTFYEQYF	TRBV6-5
CASRGGRGLAGGVSFGEQFF	TRBV5-4
CASSLQGVNTEAFF	TRBV5-1
CASSWIFGTANTEAFF	TRBV5-1
CASSPPLGNTIYF	TRBV18
CASSPMGLAGSTDTQYF	TRBV11-2